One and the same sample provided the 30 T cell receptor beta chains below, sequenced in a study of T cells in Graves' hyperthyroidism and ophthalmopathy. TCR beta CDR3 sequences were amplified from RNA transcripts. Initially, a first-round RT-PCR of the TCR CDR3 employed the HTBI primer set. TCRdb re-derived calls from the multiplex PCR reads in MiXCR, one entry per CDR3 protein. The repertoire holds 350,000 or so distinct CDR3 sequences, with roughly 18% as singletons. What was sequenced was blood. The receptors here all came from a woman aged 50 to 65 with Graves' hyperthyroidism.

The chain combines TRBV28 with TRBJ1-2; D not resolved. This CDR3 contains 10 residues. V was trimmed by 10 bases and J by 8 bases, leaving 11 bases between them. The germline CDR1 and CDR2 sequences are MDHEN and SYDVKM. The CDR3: CATLAGGYTF. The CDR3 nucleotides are TGTGCCACCTTGGCTGGGGGCTACACCTTC.

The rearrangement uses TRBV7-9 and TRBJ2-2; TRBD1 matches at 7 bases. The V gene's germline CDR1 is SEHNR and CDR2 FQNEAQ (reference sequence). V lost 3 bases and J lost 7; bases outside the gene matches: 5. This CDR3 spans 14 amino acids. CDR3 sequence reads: CASSFRQGGGELFF. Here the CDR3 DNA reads TGTGCCAGCAGCTTTAGACAGGGCGGCGGGGAGCTGTTTTTT. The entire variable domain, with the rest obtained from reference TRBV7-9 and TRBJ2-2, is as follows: DTGVSQNPRHKITKRGQNVTFRCDPISEHNRLYWYRQTLGQGPEFLTYFQNEAQLEKSRLLSDRFSAERPKGSFSTLEIQRTEQGDSAMYLCASSFRQGGGELFFGEGSRLTVL.

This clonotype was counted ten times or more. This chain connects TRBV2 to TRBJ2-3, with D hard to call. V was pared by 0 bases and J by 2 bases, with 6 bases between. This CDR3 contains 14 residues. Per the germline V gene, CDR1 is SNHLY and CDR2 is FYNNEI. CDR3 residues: CASSEASVTDTQYF. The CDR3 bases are TGTGCCAGCAGTGAAGCCTCCGTCACAGATACGCAGTATTTT.

Written as DNA, the CDR3 is TGTGCCAGCGGGAGGCCACACACCGGGGAGCTGTTTTTT. It is translated as CASGRPHTGELFF. This chain uses TRBV7-6 with TRBJ2-2; a possible D gene is TRBD2 (6 bases). The CDR3 consists of 13 residues. Trimming stripped 8 bases from V and 3 bases from J, with 10 bases between. Germline V gene data show CDR1 as SGHVS and CDR2 as FNYEAQ.

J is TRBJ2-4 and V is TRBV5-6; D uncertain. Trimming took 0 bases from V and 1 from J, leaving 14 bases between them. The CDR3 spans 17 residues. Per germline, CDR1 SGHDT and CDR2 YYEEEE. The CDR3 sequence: CASSLVPSYNAKNIQYF. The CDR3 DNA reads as TGTGCCAGCAGCTTGGTCCCAAGTTACAATGCCAAAAACATTCAGTACTTC.

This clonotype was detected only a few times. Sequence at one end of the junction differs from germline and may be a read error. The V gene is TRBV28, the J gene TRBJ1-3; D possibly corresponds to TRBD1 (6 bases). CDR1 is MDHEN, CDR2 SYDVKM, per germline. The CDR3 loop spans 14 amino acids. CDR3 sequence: CASSLTGTGNTTYF. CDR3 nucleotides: TGTGCCAGCAGTTTAACAGGGACTGGAAACACCACATATTTT. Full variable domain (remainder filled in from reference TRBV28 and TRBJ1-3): DVKVTQSSRYLVKRTGEKVFLECVQDMDHENMFWYRQDPGLGLRLIYFSYDVKMKEKGDIPEGYSVSREKKERFSLILESASTNQTSMYLCASSLTGTGNTTYFGEGSWLTVV.

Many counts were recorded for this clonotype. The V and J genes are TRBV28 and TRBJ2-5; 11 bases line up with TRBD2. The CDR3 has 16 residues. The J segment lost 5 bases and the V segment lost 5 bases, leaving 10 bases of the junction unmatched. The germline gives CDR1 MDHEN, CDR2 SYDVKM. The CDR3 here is CASSPSDASGRETQYF. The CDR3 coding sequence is TGTGCCAGCAGTCCATCAGACGCTAGCGGGAGGGAGACCCAGTACTTC.

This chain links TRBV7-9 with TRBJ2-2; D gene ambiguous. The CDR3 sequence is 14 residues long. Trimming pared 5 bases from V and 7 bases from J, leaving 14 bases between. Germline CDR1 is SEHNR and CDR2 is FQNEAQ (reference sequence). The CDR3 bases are TGTGCCAGCAGCCCCAGAGGCGTCGACGGGGAGCTGTTTTTT. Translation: CASSPRGVDGELFF. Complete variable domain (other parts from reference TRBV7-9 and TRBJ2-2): DTGVSQNPRHKITKRGQNVTFRCDPISEHNRLYWYRQTLGQGPEFLTYFQNEAQLEKSRLLSDRFSAERPKGSFSTLEIQRTEQGDSAMYLCASSPRGVDGELFFGEGSRLTVL.

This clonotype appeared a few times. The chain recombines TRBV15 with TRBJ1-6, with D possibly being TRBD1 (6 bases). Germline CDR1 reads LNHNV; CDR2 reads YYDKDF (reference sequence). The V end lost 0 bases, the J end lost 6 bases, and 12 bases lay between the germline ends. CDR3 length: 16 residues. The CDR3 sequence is CATSRDGGGSNSPLHF. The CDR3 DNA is TGTGCCACCAGCAGAGATGGTGGGGGCTCTAATTCACCCCTCCACTTT. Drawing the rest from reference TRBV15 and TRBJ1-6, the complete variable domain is DAMVIQNPRYQVTQFGKPVTLSCSQTLNHNVMYWYQQKSSQAPKLLFHYYDKDFNNEADTPDNFQSRRPNTSFCFLDIRSPGLGDTAMYLCATSRDGGGSNSPLHFGNGTRLTVT.

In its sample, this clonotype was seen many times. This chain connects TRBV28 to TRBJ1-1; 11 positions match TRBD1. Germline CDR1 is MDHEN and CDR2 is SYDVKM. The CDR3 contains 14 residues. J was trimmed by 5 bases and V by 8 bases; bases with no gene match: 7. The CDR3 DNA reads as TGTGCCAGCCAACCGGGACAGGGGGGAACTGAAGCTTTCTTT. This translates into CASQPGQGGTEAFF.

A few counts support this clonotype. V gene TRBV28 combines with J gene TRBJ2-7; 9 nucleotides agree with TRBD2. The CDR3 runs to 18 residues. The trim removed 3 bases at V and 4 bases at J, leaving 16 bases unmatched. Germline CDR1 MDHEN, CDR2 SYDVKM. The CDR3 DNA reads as TGTGCCAGCAGTTTTTCACTCGGGCGGTCTAGCGGGATTTACGAGCAGTACTTC. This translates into CASSFSLGRSSGIYEQYF. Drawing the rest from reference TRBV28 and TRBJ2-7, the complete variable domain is DVKVTQSSRYLVKRTGEKVFLECVQDMDHENMFWYRQDPGLGLRLIYFSYDVKMKEKGDIPEGYSVSREKKERFSLILESASTNQTSMYLCASSFSLGRSSGIYEQYFGPGTRLTVT.

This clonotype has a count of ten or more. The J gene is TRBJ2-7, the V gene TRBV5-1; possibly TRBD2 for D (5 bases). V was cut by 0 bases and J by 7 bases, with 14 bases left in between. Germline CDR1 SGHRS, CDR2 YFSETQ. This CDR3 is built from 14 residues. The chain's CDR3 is CASSLERSGLEQYF. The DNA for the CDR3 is TGCGCCAGCAGCTTGGAACGGAGCGGTTTGGAGCAGTACTTC.

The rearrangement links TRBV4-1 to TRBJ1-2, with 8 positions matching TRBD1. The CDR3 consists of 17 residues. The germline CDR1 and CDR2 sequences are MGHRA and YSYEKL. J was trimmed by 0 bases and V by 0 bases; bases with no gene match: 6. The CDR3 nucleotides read TGCGCCAGCAGCCAAGAGGCCCGGGACAGGTCTAACTATGGCTACACCTTC. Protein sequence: CASSQEARDRSNYGYTF.

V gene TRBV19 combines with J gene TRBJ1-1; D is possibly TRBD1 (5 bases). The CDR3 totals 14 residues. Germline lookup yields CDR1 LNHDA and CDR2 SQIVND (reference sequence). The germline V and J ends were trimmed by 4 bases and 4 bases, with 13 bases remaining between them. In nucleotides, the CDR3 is TGTGCCAGTAGTACAGGGTCTGGTAGCACTGAAGCTTTCTTT. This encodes CASSTGSGSTEAFF.

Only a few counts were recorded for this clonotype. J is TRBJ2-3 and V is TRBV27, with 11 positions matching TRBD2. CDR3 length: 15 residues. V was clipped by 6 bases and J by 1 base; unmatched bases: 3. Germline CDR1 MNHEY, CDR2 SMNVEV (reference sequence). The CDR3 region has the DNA TGTGCCAGCAGGACGGGACTAGCGGGCACAGATACGCAGTATTTT. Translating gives CASRTGLAGTDTQYF.

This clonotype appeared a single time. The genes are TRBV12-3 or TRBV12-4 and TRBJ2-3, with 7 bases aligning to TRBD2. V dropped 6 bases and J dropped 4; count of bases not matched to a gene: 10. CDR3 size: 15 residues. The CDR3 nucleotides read TGTGCCAGCAGCAACCAATGGGGAGGGGCAGATACGCAGTATTTT. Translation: CASSNQWGGADTQYF.

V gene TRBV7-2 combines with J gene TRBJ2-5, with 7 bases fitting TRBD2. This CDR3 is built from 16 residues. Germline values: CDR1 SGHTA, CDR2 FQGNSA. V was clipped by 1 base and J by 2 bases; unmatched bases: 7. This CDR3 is CASSLVGGLDQETQYF. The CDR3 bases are TGTGCCAGCAGCTTAGTCGGCGGACTAGATCAAGAGACCCAGTACTTC. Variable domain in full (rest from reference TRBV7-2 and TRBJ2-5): GAGVSQSPSNKVTEKGKDVELRCDPISGHTALYWYRQSLGQGLEFLIYFQGNSAPDKSGLPSDRFSAERTGGSVSTLTIQRTQQEDSAVYLCASSLVGGLDQETQYFGPGTRLLVL.

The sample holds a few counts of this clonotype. Written as DNA, the CDR3 is TGTGCCAGCAGGTCCTCGAGGGGCGCTGAAGCTTTCTTT. Protein sequence: CASRSSRGAEAFF. The V and J genes are TRBV2 and TRBJ1-1, with TRBD1 as a possible D gene (5 bases). Germline loops: CDR1 SNHLY, CDR2 FYNNEI. V was cut by 6 bases and J by 6 bases, with 14 bases left in between. The CDR3 is 13 residues long.

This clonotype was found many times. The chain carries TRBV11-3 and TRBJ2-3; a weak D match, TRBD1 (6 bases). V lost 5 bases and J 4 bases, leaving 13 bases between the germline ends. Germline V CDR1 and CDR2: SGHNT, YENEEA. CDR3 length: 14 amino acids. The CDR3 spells CASSPQGIADTQYF. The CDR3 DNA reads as TGTGCCAGCAGCCCCCAGGGGATCGCAGATACGCAGTATTTT. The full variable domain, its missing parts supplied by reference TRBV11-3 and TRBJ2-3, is EAGVVQSPRYKIIEKKQPVAFWCNPISGHNTLYWYLQNLGQGPELLIRYENEEAVDDSQLPKDRFSAERLKGVDSTLKIQPAELGDSAVYLCASSPQGIADTQYFGPGTRLTVL.

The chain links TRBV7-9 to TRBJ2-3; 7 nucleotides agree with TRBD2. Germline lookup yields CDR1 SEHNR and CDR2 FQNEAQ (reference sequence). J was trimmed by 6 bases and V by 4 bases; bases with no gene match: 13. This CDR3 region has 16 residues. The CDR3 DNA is TGTGCCAGCAGCTCCCGATACGGGAGGCCTGGCGATACGCAGTATTTT. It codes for CASSSRYGRPGDTQYF. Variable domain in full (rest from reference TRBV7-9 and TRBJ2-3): DTGVSQNPRHKITKRGQNVTFRCDPISEHNRLYWYRQTLGQGPEFLTYFQNEAQLEKSRLLSDRFSAERPKGSFSTLEIQRTEQGDSAMYLCASSSRYGRPGDTQYFGPGTRLTVL.

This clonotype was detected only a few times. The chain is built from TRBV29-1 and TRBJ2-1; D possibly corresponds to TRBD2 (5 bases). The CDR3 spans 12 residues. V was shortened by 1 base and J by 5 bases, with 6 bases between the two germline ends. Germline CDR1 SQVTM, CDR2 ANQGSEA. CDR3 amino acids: CSVEARDNEQFF. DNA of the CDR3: TGCAGCGTTGAAGCGAGGGACAATGAGCAGTTCTTC.

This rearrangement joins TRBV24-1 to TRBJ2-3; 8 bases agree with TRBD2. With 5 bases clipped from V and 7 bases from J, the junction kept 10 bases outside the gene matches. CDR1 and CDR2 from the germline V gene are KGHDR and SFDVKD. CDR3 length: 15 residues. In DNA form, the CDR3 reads TGTGCCACCAGTGCCCCGGGACTAGGGGCAAATACGCAGTATTTT. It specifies CATSAPGLGANTQYF.

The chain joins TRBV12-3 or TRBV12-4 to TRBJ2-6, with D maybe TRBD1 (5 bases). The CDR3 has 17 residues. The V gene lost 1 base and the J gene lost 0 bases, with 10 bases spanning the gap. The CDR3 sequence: CASSLGTTLSGANVLTF. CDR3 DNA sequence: TGTGCCAGCAGTTTAGGGACAACCCTCTCTGGGGCCAACGTCCTGACTTTC.

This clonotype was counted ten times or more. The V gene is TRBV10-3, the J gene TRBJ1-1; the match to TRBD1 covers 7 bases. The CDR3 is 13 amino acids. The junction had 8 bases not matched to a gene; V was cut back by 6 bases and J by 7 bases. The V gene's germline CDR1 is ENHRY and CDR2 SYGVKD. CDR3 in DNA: TGTGCCATCAGCGGTGACAGGGATGGTGAAGCTTTCTTT. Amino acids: CAISGDRDGEAFF.

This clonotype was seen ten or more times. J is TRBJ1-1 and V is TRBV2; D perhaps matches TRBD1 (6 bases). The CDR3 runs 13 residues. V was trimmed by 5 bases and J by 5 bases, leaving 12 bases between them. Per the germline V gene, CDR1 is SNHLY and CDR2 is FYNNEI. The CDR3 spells CASSLDQGTEAFF. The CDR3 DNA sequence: TGTGCCAGCAGTCTGGACCAGGGGACTGAAGCTTTCTTT.

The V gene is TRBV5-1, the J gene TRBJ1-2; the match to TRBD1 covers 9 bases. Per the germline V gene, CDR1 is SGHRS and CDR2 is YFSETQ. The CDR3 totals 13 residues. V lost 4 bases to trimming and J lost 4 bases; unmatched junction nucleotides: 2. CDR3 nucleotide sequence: TGCGCCAGCAGCGTGGACAGGGGCTATGGCTACACCTTC. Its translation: CASSVDRGYGYTF.

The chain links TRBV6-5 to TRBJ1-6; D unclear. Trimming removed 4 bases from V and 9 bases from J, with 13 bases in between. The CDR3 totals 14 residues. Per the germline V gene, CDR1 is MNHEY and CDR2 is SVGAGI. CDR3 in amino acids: CASSSPGVASPLHF. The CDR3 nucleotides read TGTGCCAGCAGTTCCCCCGGGGTGGCTTCACCCCTCCACTTT.

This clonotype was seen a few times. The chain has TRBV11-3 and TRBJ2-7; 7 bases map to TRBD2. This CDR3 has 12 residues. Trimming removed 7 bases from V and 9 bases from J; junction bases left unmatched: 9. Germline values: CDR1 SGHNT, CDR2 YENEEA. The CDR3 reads CASIFTGGGQYF. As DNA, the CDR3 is TGTGCCAGCATCTTCACGGGAGGAGGGCAGTACTTC.

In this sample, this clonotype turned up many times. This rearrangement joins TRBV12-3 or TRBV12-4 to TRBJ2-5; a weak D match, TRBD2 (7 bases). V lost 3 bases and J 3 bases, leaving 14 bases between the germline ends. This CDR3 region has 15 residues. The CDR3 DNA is TGTGCCAGCAGTTTTGGGGGAGGGGGAGAAGAGACCCAGTACTTC. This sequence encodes CASSFGGGGEETQYF.

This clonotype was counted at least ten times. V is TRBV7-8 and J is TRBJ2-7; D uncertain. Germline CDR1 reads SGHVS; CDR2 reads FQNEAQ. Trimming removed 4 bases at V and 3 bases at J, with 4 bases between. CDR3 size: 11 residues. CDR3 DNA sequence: TGTGCCAGCAGCTACAACTACGAGCAGTACTTC. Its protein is CASSYNYEQYF.